The rows below give T cell receptor beta chains drawn from one sample of a study of shared clonotypes between healthy human individuals. The table came from immunoSEQ multiplex PCR; TCRdb's copy has only in-frame clones and leaves some out. The data show approximately 2,000,000 clones, 85% to 95% seen once. The sequencing input was naive CD4+ T cells from PBMCs. These receptors came from a man younger than 35 in good health. Some clones in this sample may be carry-over from other donors' samples. Each CDR3 is given with its conserved first and last residue. D genes are given only for firm matches. Expanded clones get a size class; other rows say once, few or many, or leave the size out.

j_call: TRBJ2-3; v_call: TRBV9; d_call: .; clone_size: .; cdr3_length: 16; cdr3_nt: TGTGCCAGCAGCGTAACAGGATCTACTAGCACAGATACGCAGTATTTT; cdr3_aa: CASSVTGSTSTDTQYF
j_call: TRBJ1-4; v_call: TRBV28; d_call: .; clone_size: .; cdr3_length: 14; cdr3_nt: TGTGCCAGCAGTTTAGAGGGGGTAGGGGAAAAACTGTTTTTT; cdr3_aa: CASSLEGVGEKLFF
j_call: TRBJ2-2; v_call: TRBV15; d_call: TRBD1; clone_size: .; cdr3_length: 16; cdr3_nt: TGTGCCACCAGCAGAGAGCTGGCAGGGGGAGCCGGGGAGCTGTTTTTT; cdr3_aa: CATSRELAGGAGELFF
j_call: TRBJ2-1; v_call: TRBV2; d_call: .; clone_size: .; cdr3_length: 15; cdr3_nt: TGTGCCAGCAGTGATAACGACACCCCCTACAATGAGCAGTTCTTC; cdr3_aa: CASSDNDTPYNEQFF
j_call: TRBJ1-1; v_call: TRBV7-2; d_call: .; clone_size: .; cdr3_length: 12; cdr3_nt: TGTGCCAGCAGCCTTGTCCGAGCTGAAGCTTTCTTT; cdr3_aa: CASSLVRAEAFF
j_call: TRBJ1-2; v_call: TRBV11-1; d_call: TRBD1; clone_size: few; cdr3_length: 14; cdr3_nt: TGTGCCAGCAGCGAAAGGGACAGCCGGGTTGGCTACACCTTC; cdr3_aa: CASSERDSRVGYTF
j_call: TRBJ2-5; v_call: TRBV4-1; d_call: .; clone_size: .; cdr3_length: 13; cdr3_nt: TGCGCCAGCAGCCAAGATAACGGAGAGACCCAGTACTTC; cdr3_aa: CASSQDNGETQYF
j_call: TRBJ2-7; v_call: TRBV18; d_call: .; clone_size: .; cdr3_length: 12; cdr3_nt: TGTGCCAGCTCACCACAGGCGGGAGAGCAGTACTTC; cdr3_aa: CASSPQAGEQYF
j_call: TRBJ2-7; v_call: TRBV9; d_call: TRBD1; clone_size: .; cdr3_length: 14; cdr3_nt: TGTGCCAGCAGCGCCCCGGGACAGGGAGGCGAGCAGTACTTC; cdr3_aa: CASSAPGQGGEQYF
j_call: TRBJ1-2; v_call: TRBV6-4; d_call: .; clone_size: few; cdr3_length: 14; cdr3_nt: TGTGCCAGCGGACATGGGGCAGCGATCTATGGCTACACCTTC; cdr3_aa: CASGHGAAIYGYTF
j_call: TRBJ2-3; v_call: TRBV2; d_call: TRBD2; clone_size: .; cdr3_length: 16; cdr3_nt: TGTGCCAGCAGAGGGACTAGCGGGAGCAGAGCAGATACGCAGTATTTT; cdr3_aa: CASRGTSGSRADTQYF
j_call: TRBJ1-4; v_call: TRBV5-4; d_call: .; clone_size: few; cdr3_length: 15; cdr3_nt: TGTGCCAGCAGCTTGGCCGGGGACCTTAATGAAAAACTGTTTTTT; cdr3_aa: CASSLAGDLNEKLFF
j_call: TRBJ2-7; v_call: TRBV5-6; d_call: .; clone_size: .; cdr3_length: 14; cdr3_nt: TGTGCCAGCAGCTTGAGTGGTCGGTTGGACGAGCAGTACTTC; cdr3_aa: CASSLSGRLDEQYF
j_call: TRBJ2-1; v_call: TRBV13; d_call: .; clone_size: .; cdr3_length: 13; cdr3_nt: TGTGCCAGCAGCCCCGAGTTAACCGGTGAGCAGTTCTTC; cdr3_aa: CASSPELTGEQFF
j_call: TRBJ2-1; v_call: TRBV11-2; d_call: .; clone_size: .; cdr3_length: 12; cdr3_nt: TGTGCCAGCAGCTTAGTCGCCCCTGAGCAGTTCTTC; cdr3_aa: CASSLVAPEQFF
j_call: TRBJ1-5; v_call: TRBV28; d_call: .; clone_size: .; cdr3_length: 11; cdr3_nt: TGTGCCAGCAGCGGCGATCAGCCCCAGCATTTT; cdr3_aa: CASSGDQPQHF
j_call: TRBJ1-4; v_call: TRBV10-1; d_call: .; clone_size: .; cdr3_length: 12; cdr3_nt: TGCGCCAGCAGTCCGGGGAATGAAAAACTGTTTTTT; cdr3_aa: CASSPGNEKLFF
j_call: TRBJ1-3; v_call: TRBV6-1; d_call: .; clone_size: .; cdr3_length: 12; cdr3_nt: TGTGCCAGCAGTGAATCTGGAAACACCATATATTTT; cdr3_aa: CASSESGNTIYF
j_call: TRBJ2-7; v_call: TRBV28; d_call: .; clone_size: few; cdr3_length: 12; cdr3_nt: TGTGCCAGCAGTTTATTCGCCTACGAGCAGTACTTC; cdr3_aa: CASSLFAYEQYF
j_call: TRBJ2-1; v_call: TRBV5-1; d_call: .; clone_size: .; cdr3_length: 15; cdr3_nt: TGCGCCAGCAGCACCCCCGACAGTACCTACAATGAGCAGTTCTTC; cdr3_aa: CASSTPDSTYNEQFF
j_call: TRBJ2-5; v_call: TRBV7-2; d_call: TRBD1; clone_size: .; cdr3_length: 14; cdr3_nt: TGTGCCAGCAGCCGGGACAGGGCTCAAGAGACCCAGTACTTC; cdr3_aa: CASSRDRAQETQYF
j_call: TRBJ2-6; v_call: TRBV5-1; d_call: .; clone_size: .; cdr3_length: 16; cdr3_nt: TGCGCCAGCAGCTTGGGACAGTTCTCTGGGGCCAACGTCCTGACTTTC; cdr3_aa: CASSLGQFSGANVLTF
j_call: TRBJ1-2; v_call: TRBV10-3; d_call: TRBD1; clone_size: .; cdr3_length: 12; cdr3_nt: TGTGCCACCGGGACAGGGGATGGCGGCTACACCTTC; cdr3_aa: CATGTGDGGYTF
j_call: TRBJ1-2; v_call: TRBV12-5; d_call: .; clone_size: .; cdr3_length: 14; cdr3_nt: TGTGCTAGTGGTTTAGGGGGGACTGGCTATGGCTACACCTTC; cdr3_aa: CASGLGGTGYGYTF
j_call: TRBJ1-3; v_call: TRBV28; d_call: .; clone_size: .; cdr3_length: 14; cdr3_nt: TGTGCCAGCCTAACAGGAACCTCTGGAAACACCATATATTTT; cdr3_aa: CASLTGTSGNTIYF
j_call: TRBJ1-1; v_call: TRBV7-2; d_call: .; clone_size: .; cdr3_length: 15; cdr3_nt: TGTGCCAGCAGCTTTTCCCTGCAGCTTAACACTGAAGCTTTCTTT; cdr3_aa: CASSFSLQLNTEAFF
j_call: TRBJ2-3; v_call: TRBV5-1; d_call: .; clone_size: .; cdr3_length: 15; cdr3_nt: TGCGCCAGCAGCTCGCGCATCGGGGGCACAGATACGCAGTATTTT; cdr3_aa: CASSSRIGGTDTQYF
j_call: TRBJ1-1; v_call: TRBV7-3; d_call: .; clone_size: .; cdr3_length: 13; cdr3_nt: TGTGCCAGCAGTCCACAGGGAGGCACTGAAGCTTTCTTT; cdr3_aa: CASSPQGGTEAFF
j_call: TRBJ1-2; v_call: TRBV18; d_call: TRBD1; clone_size: once; cdr3_length: 17; cdr3_nt: TGTGCCAGCTCACCGCTGGGGACAGGGGGTTCGCACTATGGCTACACCTTC; cdr3_aa: CASSPLGTGGSHYGYTF
j_call: TRBJ1-2; v_call: TRBV7-2; d_call: .; clone_size: .; cdr3_length: 12; cdr3_nt: TGTGCCAGCAGCTTAGATAGATATGGCTACACCTTC; cdr3_aa: CASSLDRYGYTF
j_call: TRBJ1-5; v_call: TRBV25-1; d_call: TRBD1; clone_size: few; cdr3_length: 14; cdr3_nt: TGTGCCAGCAGTGAAAGACAGGGGTCTCAGCCCCAGCATTTT; cdr3_aa: CASSERQGSQPQHF
j_call: TRBJ1-4; v_call: TRBV5-1; d_call: TRBD1; clone_size: .; cdr3_length: 15; cdr3_nt: TGCGCCAGCAGCACTCTACAGGGGGGAGGTGAAAAACTGTTTTTT; cdr3_aa: CASSTLQGGGEKLFF
j_call: TRBJ2-1; v_call: TRBV9; d_call: .; clone_size: .; cdr3_length: 15; cdr3_nt: TGTGCCAGCAGCGTCGACGTTTACTCCTACAATGAGCAGTTCTTC; cdr3_aa: CASSVDVYSYNEQFF
j_call: TRBJ1-2; v_call: TRBV2; d_call: .; clone_size: .; cdr3_length: 14; cdr3_nt: TGTGCCAGCAGCCAAACGGCCGAGAGCTATGGCTACACCTTC; cdr3_aa: CASSQTAESYGYTF
j_call: TRBJ2-1; v_call: TRBV13; d_call: .; clone_size: .; cdr3_length: 13; cdr3_nt: TGTGCCAGCAGCACCCGGACAGACAATGAGCAGTTCTTC; cdr3_aa: CASSTRTDNEQFF
j_call: TRBJ1-4; v_call: TRBV30; d_call: .; clone_size: .; cdr3_length: 12; cdr3_nt: TGTGCCTGGAGTAGCACCGATGAAAAACTGTTTTTT; cdr3_aa: CAWSSTDEKLFF